The subject of this entry is one T cell receptor beta chain. What it recognizes is unknown. The CDR3 loop spans 15 amino acids. The V gene lost 1 base and the J gene lost 3 bases, with 10 bases spanning the gap. Germline values: CDR1 MGHRA, CDR2 YSYEKL. The source of the sample is a study of T cell responses to AZD1222 COVID-19 vaccine. The method was immunoSEQ multiplex PCR; TCRdb's version includes in-frame clones alone and lacks a portion of them. The table shows some 150,000 clones, with 70% to 90% occurring only once. Whole-study findings and limits: Two AZD1222 doses significantly raised spike-specific TCR breadth and depth over controls.

This clonotype originated in an adult who had recovered from COVID-19. The material was peripheral blood, obtained after recovery from COVID-19. The chain recombines TRBV4-1 with TRBJ1-5; possibly TRBD1 for D (6 bases). The CDR3 region has the DNA TGCGCCAGCAGCCAAGTCCAGGGGTCCAATCAGCCCCAGCATTTT. This codes for CASSQVQGSNQPQHF.